A single sample is the source of the 25 T cell receptor beta chains below, sequenced in a study of OX40 agonist ivuxolimab in advanced cancers. Generated by immunoSEQ multiplex PCR, the TCRdb table keeps only in-frame clones and is missing some. The top ten hold around 6% of the sample, which has about 100,000 clones, roughly 90% seen once. The sequences come from CD4+ or CD8+ T cells sorted from blood, collected in a trial of the OX40 agonist ivuxolimab. These receptors were taken from an adult with an advanced solid tumor such as melanoma, head and neck, liver or kidney cancer.

The chain joins TRBV18 to TRBJ1-2, with a weak D call TRBD1 (6 bases). The CDR3 has 14 amino acids. Germline loops: CDR1 KGHSH, CDR2 LQKENI. V was pared by 5 bases and J by 6 bases, with 16 bases between. Here the CDR3 DNA reads TGTGCCAGCTCAGTTTACAGGGCGGAGAATGGCTACACCTTC. Residues: CASSVYRAENGYTF.

J is TRBJ1-6 and V is TRBV7-3; 10 bases map to TRBD1. V was clipped by 5 bases and J by 10 bases; unmatched bases: 8. CDR3 size: 15 residues. Germline V gene lookup returns CDR1 SGHTA and CDR2 FQGTGA. In nucleotides, the CDR3 is TGTGCCAGCAGCCGCTTCGGGACAGGGGACTCACCCCTCCACTTT. It encodes CASSRFGTGDSPLHF.

V gene TRBV27 combines with J gene TRBJ2-1; 15 bases align to TRBD2. The CDR3 is 17 amino acids. V shed 6 bases, J shed 2 bases, and the junction held 5 bases outside the gene matches. Germline V lookup: CDR1 MNHEY, CDR2 SMNVEV (reference sequence). DNA for the CDR3: TGTGCCAGCAGGACCAGGACTAGCGGGGGGGCCTACAATGAGCAGTTCTTC. Protein sequence: CASRTRTSGGAYNEQFF.

The chain carries TRBV28 and TRBJ1-2; D is perhaps TRBD1 (6 bases). V gave up 11 bases and J gave up 7 bases, with 20 bases separating them. From germline, CDR1 is MDHEN and CDR2 SYDVKM. The CDR3 runs 13 residues. CDR3 sequence: CAAGQQGLSGYTF. Written as DNA, the CDR3 is TGTGCCGCTGGTCAGCAGGGGCTTAGTGGCTACACCTTC.

J is TRBJ1-2 and V is TRBV5-6; D unresolved. The CDR3 length is 16 residues. V gave up 6 bases and J gave up 8 bases, with 26 bases separating them. Germline CDR1 and CDR2: SGHDT and YYEEEE. CDR3 region: CASTMGGEIYVWGYTF. The CDR3 region has the DNA TGTGCCAGCACCATGGGCGGCGAGATTTATGTATGGGGCTACACCTTC.

The V call is TRBV7-9, the J call TRBJ1-1; TRBD1 might be the D (5 bases). CDR3 length equals 13 residues. The V gene's germline CDR1 is SEHNR and CDR2 FQNEAQ (reference sequence). Trimming removed 5 bases at V and 2 bases at J, with 9 bases between. DNA for the CDR3: TGTGCCAGCAGCCGTGACAGAAACACTGAAGCTTTCTTT. Amino acid sequence: CASSRDRNTEAFF. The full variable domain, its missing parts supplied by reference TRBV7-9 and TRBJ1-1, is DTGVSQNPRHKITKRGQNVTFRCDPISEHNRLYWYRQTLGQGPEFLTYFQNEAQLEKSRLLSDRFSAERPKGSFSTLEIQRTEQGDSAMYLCASSRDRNTEAFFGQGTRLTVV.

This chain uses TRBV5-4 with TRBJ2-3, with a weak D call TRBD2 (7 bases). Germline V gene sequence: CDR1 SGHNT, CDR2 YYREEE (reference sequence). The V end lost 4 bases, the J end lost 2 bases, and 14 bases lay between the germline ends. CDR3 length: 15 amino acids. CDR3 coding DNA: TGTGCCAGCAGCGGGGAGGGGGTTTTCACAGATACGCAGTATTTT. This encodes CASSGEGVFTDTQYF.

The chain uses TRBV27 and TRBJ2-1, with D possibly matching TRBD1 (6 bases). Germline V gives CDR1 MNHEY, CDR2 SMNVEV (reference sequence). V gave up 4 bases and J gave up 7 bases, with 17 bases separating them. CDR3 length: 15 amino acids. The chain's CDR3 is CASSSSDRLKNEQFF. The CDR3 DNA reads as TGTGCCAGCAGTTCCAGTGACAGGCTAAAAAATGAGCAGTTCTTC.

The chain is built from TRBV27 and TRBJ1-5; D gene ambiguous. V dropped 5 bases and J dropped 3 bases, with 14 bases sitting between them. The V gene's germline CDR1 is MNHEY and CDR2 SMNVEV (reference sequence). The CDR3 spans 15 residues. The CDR3 sequence is CASSVRRSDNQPQHF. The CDR3, as DNA: TGTGCCAGCAGTGTCAGACGCTCGGACAATCAGCCCCAGCATTTT.

This clone occurred a few times. The rearrangement links TRBV5-1 to TRBJ1-5, with D perhaps matching TRBD1 (5 bases). With 5 bases removed from V and 2 bases from J, the gap between germline ends came to 14 bases. Germline V CDR1 and CDR2: SGHRS, YFSETQ. The CDR3 covers 15 residues. DNA for the CDR3: TGCGCCAGCAGTCGGTCAGGGCTGGGCAATCAGCCCCAGCATTTT. Its translation is CASSRSGLGNQPQHF.

The V call is TRBV19, the J call TRBJ2-1, with 8 positions matching TRBD1. V was pared by 0 bases and J by 9 bases, with 7 bases of the junction left unmatched. The germline gives CDR1 LNHDA, CDR2 SQIVND (reference sequence). The CDR3 covers 15 residues. The CDR3 coding sequence is TGTGCCAGTAGTATAGACACAGGGGGTTATAGTGAGCAGTTCTTC. Protein sequence: CASSIDTGGYSEQFF.

The chain couples TRBV19 to TRBJ2-5, with 8 bases lining up with TRBD1. The CDR3 runs to 17 residues. V was pared by 2 bases and J by 2 bases, with 10 bases of the junction left unmatched. Germline V gives CDR1 LNHDA, CDR2 SQIVND (reference sequence). In DNA form, the CDR3 reads TGTGCCAGTAGTATACTCCCGAGACAGGGGAGGCAAGAGACCCAGTACTTC. Translation gives CASSILPRQGRQETQYF.

V and J are TRBV7-9 and TRBJ1-1, with a possible D match to TRBD1 (6 bases). Trimming cost V 4 bases and J 0 bases, with 9 bases left between them. The germline CDR1 and CDR2 sequences are SEHNR and FQNEAQ (reference sequence). The CDR3 consists of 14 residues. CDR3 residues: CASSSGQMNTEAFF. CDR3 in DNA: TGTGCCAGCAGCTCCGGACAGATGAACACTGAAGCTTTCTTT. The full variable domain, completed using reference TRBV7-9 and TRBJ1-1, is DTGVSQNPRHKITKRGQNVTFRCDPISEHNRLYWYRQTLGQGPEFLTYFQNEAQLEKSRLLSDRFSAERPKGSFSTLEIQRTEQGDSAMYLCASSSGQMNTEAFFGQGTRLTVV.

This rearrangement joins TRBV7-2 to TRBJ2-7, with TRBD2 identical over 11 bases. CDR3 size: 15 residues. Germline V gene lookup returns CDR1 SGHTA and CDR2 FQGNSA. The V segment lost 3 bases and the J segment 5 bases; nucleotides outside the gene matches: 6. This chain's CDR3 is CASSFPTSGSNEQYF. CDR3 bases: TGTGCCAGCAGCTTTCCCACTAGCGGGAGTAACGAGCAGTACTTC.

The chain is built from TRBV6-6 and TRBJ1-5; D call uncertain. Trimming left V 1 base short and J 5 bases short, with 9 bases between. Per the germline V gene, CDR1 is MNHNY and CDR2 is SVGAGI (reference sequence). This CDR3 has 14 amino acids. The DNA for the CDR3 is TGTGCCAGCAGTTACTATGGGGAAGATCAGCCCCAGCATTTT. Its translation: CASSYYGEDQPQHF.

V gene TRBV9 combines with J gene TRBJ2-3; 8 positions agree with TRBD2. CDR1 is SGDLS and CDR2 is YYNGEE in the germline V gene. V dropped 0 bases and J dropped 2; count of bases not matched to a gene: 5. This CDR3 region has 16 residues. The CDR3 protein is CASSVGLAGFTDTQYF. The CDR3, as DNA: TGTGCCAGCAGCGTAGGGTTAGCGGGGTTCACAGATACGCAGTATTTT.

This chain links TRBV7-9 with TRBJ2-5; no clear D gene. The CDR3 contains 14 residues. Germline-derived CDR1 and CDR2 are SEHNR and FQNEAQ (reference sequence). V shed 3 bases and J shed 0 bases, with 8 bases lying between them. The CDR3 DNA reads TGTGCCAGCAGCTTTCAAGGGAACCAAGAGACCCAGTACTTC. This codes for CASSFQGNQETQYF.

This chain connects TRBV30 to TRBJ2-1, with 11 bases fitting TRBD2. Germline V lookup: CDR1 GTSNPN, CDR2 SVGIG (reference sequence). The J segment lost 4 bases and the V segment lost 8 bases, leaving 10 bases of the junction unmatched. This CDR3 has 15 amino acids. The CDR3 loop is CAGRLAGGSYNEQFF. DNA for the CDR3: TGTGCCGGGCGCCTAGCGGGAGGCTCGTACAATGAGCAGTTCTTC.

The V gene is TRBV6-5, the J gene TRBJ2-1; 7 positions match TRBD2. Trimming cost V 5 bases and J 6 bases; bases outside gene matches: 7. The CDR3 contains 14 residues. Germline V gives CDR1 MNHEY, CDR2 SVGAGI. CDR3 amino acids: CASSRGSPANEQFF. The DNA of the CDR3 is TGTGCCAGCAGTCGCGGGAGTCCCGCCAATGAGCAGTTCTTC.

The CDR3 DNA follows: TGTGCCAGCAGTGAAACCCGGGACAGTTGGTTGAGCACTGAAGCTTTCTTT. Amino acids: CASSETRDSWLSTEAFF. The J gene is TRBJ1-1, the V gene TRBV6-1, with TRBD1 matching 7 bases. The CDR3 has 17 amino acids. CDR1 is MNHNS, CDR2 SASEGT, per germline. Trimming took 2 bases from V and 4 from J; bases not matched to a gene: 13.

This rearrangement joins TRBV18 to TRBJ2-5, with D possibly being TRBD2 (5 bases). Trimming shortened V by 4 bases and J by 3 bases, and 12 bases separated the two germline ends. The CDR3 contains 14 residues. CDR1 is KGHSH and CDR2 is LQKENI in the germline V gene. CDR3 amino acids: CASSLLIGEETQYF. Written as DNA, the CDR3 is TGTGCCAGCTCACTTTTAATCGGGGAAGAGACCCAGTACTTC.

V is TRBV30 and J is TRBJ1-6; D is ambiguous. CDR1 and CDR2 (germline): GTSNPN, SVGIG (reference sequence). The germline V and J ends were trimmed by 7 bases and 0 bases, with 13 bases remaining between them. There are 15 residues in the CDR3. The CDR3 DNA is TGTGCCTACGTATCGGGGAGCTCCTATAATTCACCCCTCCACTTT. Translated, it gives CAYVSGSSYNSPLHF.

This clone was seen only a few times. CDR3 nucleotide sequence: TGTGCCACCAGCCCGCCCCCTCTCGAGACCCAGTACTTC. It codes for CATSPPPLETQYF. This chain links TRBV15 with TRBJ2-5; D gene unclear. V was clipped by 5 bases and J by 5 bases, with 12 bases between them. CDR3 length: 13 residues. Germline assignment: CDR1 LNHNV and CDR2 YYDKDF (reference sequence).

This clone was seen a single time. The chain is built from TRBV5-6 and TRBJ2-1; TRBD1 might be the D (6 bases). The CDR3 has 11 residues. Germline assignment: CDR1 SGHDT and CDR2 YYEEEE. The germline V and J ends were trimmed by 7 bases and 8 bases, with 10 bases remaining between them. The CDR3 loop is CASSQGYEQFF. DNA for the CDR3: TGTGCCAGCTCACAGGGCTATGAGCAGTTCTTC.

The V call is TRBV7-9, the J call TRBJ1-3, with D possibly TRBD1 on 5 matching bases. The CDR3 sequence is 13 residues long. Trimming cost V 5 bases and J 4 bases, with 9 bases left between them. Germline V gene sequence: CDR1 SEHNR, CDR2 FQNEAQ (reference sequence). CDR3 region: CASSRGEGNTIYF. CDR3 sequence (DNA): TGTGCCAGCAGCAGGGGTGAAGGAAACACCATATATTTT.